The entry below gives a single TCR beta chain sequence along with its context. Its antigen is not known. This sample is part of a study of siplizumab effects on memory and regulatory T cells. Study-level findings and limits: The majority of clones, roughly 80-96% of proliferating CD4+ or CD8+ clones, lacked an assignable naive or memory phenotype. Unstimulated naive T cells seemed to show more diversity than memory cells did, and they also seemed to be among the major contributors to the alloresponse.

Per individual sample, 100,000 or so TCR templates were assayed. Sequencing used immunoSEQ multiplex PCR; TCRdb keeps in-frame clones, though not all of them. The data contain some 110,000 clones, around 94% of them singletons. This TCR derives from a human donor in good health. The sample taken for sequencing was non-Treg CD4+ T cells sorted from blood.

The CDR3 DNA sequence: TGTGCCAGCAGCCTTCGGGGGGCCGATCAGCCCCAGCATTTT. This codes for CASSLRGADQPQHF. The chain joins TRBV7-2 to TRBJ1-5; maybe TRBD1 (6 bases). The V end lost 5 bases, the J end lost 5 bases, and 13 bases lay between the germline ends. This CDR3 region has 14 residues. The V gene's germline CDR1 is SGHTA and CDR2 FQGNSA.